The clone carrying this TCR beta chain was recorded many times. The data belong to a study of regulatory T cells in long-lasting Graves disease. On the study more broadly: The criterion for persistent Graves' disease was over 5 years of antithyroid drugs with positive TSH receptor antibodies.

Per the germline V gene, CDR1 is LGHDT and CDR2 is YNNKEL (reference sequence). The CDR3 runs to 12 residues. Deletions cut 1 base from V and 10 bases from J, with 11 bases between. Time point described: persistent/refractory GD, antithyroid drugs over 5 years with positive TRAb. PBMCs were the source of the RNA used for TCR sequencing. It was by American Thyroid Association guidelines that Graves' disease was diagnosed. From an endocrinology department in Xi'an, China, came the patients. Researchers made TCR beta libraries by using iRepertoire HTBI primers and running Arm-PCR on CDR3 regions. TCRdb reanalysed the multiplex PCR reads using MiXCR and keeps one entry per CDR3 protein. The sample shows fewer than 450,000 distinct CDR3 sequences, around 20% of them seen only once.

The V and J genes are TRBV3-1 and TRBJ2-7; possibly TRBD1 for D (5 bases). The origin of this receptor is a female donor with Graves disease. Sequenced material: peripheral blood mononuclear cells (PBMCs), taken when the disease was refractory, from a patient treated with antithyroid drugs. CDR3 sequence: CASSQAKGQQYF. CDR3 DNA: TGTGCCAGCAGCCAAGCGAAGGGGCAACAGTACTTC.